This T cell receptor (beta chain) originates from a study of cytomegalovirus exposure and HLA in healthy donors. Study context: Roughly 80 million unique TCRs from HLA-typed donors made up an early data release. Study-level findings and limits: A missense variant in DCLRE1C was later tied to TCR beta V- and J-gene trimming. As was reported, the classifier diagnosed cytomegalovirus status with high specificity and sensitivity. Earlier analysis yielded a pattern in which most TCR beta V segments were productive about 87% or about 30% of the time.

Germline V CDR1 and CDR2: SGHRS, YFSETQ. CDR3 length: 17 amino acids. The V end was cut by 1 base, the J end by 0 bases, with 13 bases between. The PCR employed 60 Vbeta primers together with 13 Jbeta primers. The method was immunoSEQ multiplex PCR; TCRdb's version includes in-frame clones alone and lacks a portion of them. The sample has around 200,000 clones; 65% to 90% are singletons. This clone was detected a few times. The antigen is unknown. The rearrangement links TRBV5-1 to TRBJ1-4; D remains unclear. This receptor was obtained from a girl aged 5-17 years in good health and CMV-seronegative. The specimen was PBMCs. CDR3 bases: TGCGCCAGCAGCTTGCGGGGAGGACCCTCAACTAATGAAAAACTGTTTTTT. Its translation: CASSLRGGPSTNEKLFF.